This T cell receptor beta chain was retrieved from a study of spatial heterogeneity in lung cancer. Broader study findings: Mutation tallies in tumors tracked expanded intratumoral alpha and beta TCR counts.

CDR1 and CDR2 from the germline V gene are SQVTM and ANQGSEA. The CDR3 is 11 amino acids. V was clipped by 8 bases and J by 7 bases, with 13 bases between them. Documented time point: sample taken at primary tumor resection. The donors were fewer than 80 patients with non-small cell lung cancer that was early-stage and untreated. Whole RNA, isolated from tumor, nontumor lung or frozen PBMC, was sequenced without prior sorting. Each CDR3 protein is one row after TCRdb ran MiXCR on the 5' RACE reads. The table shows around 100,000 distinct CDR3 sequences, with around 4.3% occurring only once. This clonotype was seen at least ten times. Its antigen remains unknown.

The J gene is TRBJ2-3, the V gene TRBV29-1; D may be TRBD1 or TRBD2 (7 bases each). The sequence came from a male donor with early-stage non-small cell lung cancer. Material: lung tumor tissue, obtained at surgery. As DNA, the CDR3 is TGCAGCTGGGAGGGGGCTCATACGCAGTATTTT. This gives the protein CSWEGAHTQYF.